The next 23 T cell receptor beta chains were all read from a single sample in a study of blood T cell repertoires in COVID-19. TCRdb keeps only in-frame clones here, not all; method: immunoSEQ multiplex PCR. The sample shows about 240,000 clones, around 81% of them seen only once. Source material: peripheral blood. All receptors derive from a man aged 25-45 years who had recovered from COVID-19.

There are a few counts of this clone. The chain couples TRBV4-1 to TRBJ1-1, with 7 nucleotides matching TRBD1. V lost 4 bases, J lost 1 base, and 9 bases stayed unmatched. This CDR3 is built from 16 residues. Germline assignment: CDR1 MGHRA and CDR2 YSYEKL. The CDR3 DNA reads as TGCGCCAGCAGCCGCTATTGGGACAGCCAGAACACTGAAGCTTTCTTT. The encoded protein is CASSRYWDSQNTEAFF.

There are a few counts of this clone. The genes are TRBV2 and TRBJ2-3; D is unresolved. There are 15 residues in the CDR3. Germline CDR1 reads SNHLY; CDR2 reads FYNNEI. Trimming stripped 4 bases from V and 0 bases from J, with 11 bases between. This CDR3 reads CASSAGSHSTDTQYF. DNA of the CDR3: TGTGCCAGCAGTGCCGGGTCGCATAGCACAGATACGCAGTATTTT. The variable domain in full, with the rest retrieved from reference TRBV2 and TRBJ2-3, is EPEVTQTPSHQVTQMGQEVILRCVPISNHLYFYWYRQILGQKVEFLVSFYNNEISEKSEIFDDQFSVERPDGSNFTLKIRSTKLEDSAMYFCASSAGSHSTDTQYFGPGTRLTVL.

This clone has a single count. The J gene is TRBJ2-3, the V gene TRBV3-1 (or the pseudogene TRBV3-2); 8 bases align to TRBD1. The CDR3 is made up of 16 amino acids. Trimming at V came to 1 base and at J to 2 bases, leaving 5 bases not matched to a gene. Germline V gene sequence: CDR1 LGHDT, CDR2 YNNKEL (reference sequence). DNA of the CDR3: TGTGCCAGCAGCCAAGTCCGGACAGGGACCACAGATACGCAGTATTTT. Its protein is CASSQVRTGTTDTQYF.

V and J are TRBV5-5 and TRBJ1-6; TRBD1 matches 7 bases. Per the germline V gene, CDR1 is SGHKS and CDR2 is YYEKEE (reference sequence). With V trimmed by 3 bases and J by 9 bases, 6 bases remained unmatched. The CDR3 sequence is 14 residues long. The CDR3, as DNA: TGTGCCAGCAGCTCAGGGACAGAGCTTTCACCCCTCCACTTT. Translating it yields CASSSGTELSPLHF. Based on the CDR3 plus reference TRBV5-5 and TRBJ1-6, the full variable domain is DAGVTQSPTHLIKTRGQQVTLRCSPISGHKSVSWYQQVLGQGPQFIFQYYEKEERGRGNFPDRFSARQFPNYSSELNVNALLLGDSALYLCASSSGTELSPLHFGNGTRLTVT.

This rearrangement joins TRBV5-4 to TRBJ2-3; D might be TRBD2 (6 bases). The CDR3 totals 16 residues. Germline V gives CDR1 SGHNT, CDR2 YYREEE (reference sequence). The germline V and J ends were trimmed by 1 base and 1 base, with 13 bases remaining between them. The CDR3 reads CASSLILTRGTDTQYF. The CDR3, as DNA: TGTGCCAGCAGCTTGATCTTGACTAGAGGCACAGATACGCAGTATTTT.

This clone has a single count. The CDR3 here is CASSRGGIEQYF. In DNA form, the CDR3 reads TGTGCCAGCAGTCGGGGGGGAATCGAGCAGTACTTC. The chain employs TRBV12-3 or TRBV12-4 and TRBJ2-7; 8 bases match TRBD2. The CDR3 runs 12 residues. The J segment lost 6 bases and the V segment lost 5 bases, leaving 3 bases of the junction unmatched.

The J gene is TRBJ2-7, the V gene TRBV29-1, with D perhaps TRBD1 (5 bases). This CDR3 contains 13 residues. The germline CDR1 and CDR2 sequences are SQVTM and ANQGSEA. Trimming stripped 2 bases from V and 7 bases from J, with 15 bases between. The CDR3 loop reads CSVELGPLGEQYF. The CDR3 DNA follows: TGCAGCGTTGAACTGGGGCCACTGGGAGAGCAGTACTTC.

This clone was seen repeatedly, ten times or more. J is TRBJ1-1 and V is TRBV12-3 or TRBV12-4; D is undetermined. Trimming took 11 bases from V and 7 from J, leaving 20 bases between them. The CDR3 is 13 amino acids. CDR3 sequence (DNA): TGTGCCTGCCGGAGGGAGTTCCTCGTTGAAGCTTTCTTT. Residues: CACRREFLVEAFF.

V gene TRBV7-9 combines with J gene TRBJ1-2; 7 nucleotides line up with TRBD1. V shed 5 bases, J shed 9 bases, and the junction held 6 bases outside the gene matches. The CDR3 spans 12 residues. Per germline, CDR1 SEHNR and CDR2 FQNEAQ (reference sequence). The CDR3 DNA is TGTGCCAGCAGCCCCGGGACAGCAAGCTACACCTTC. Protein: CASSPGTASYTF.

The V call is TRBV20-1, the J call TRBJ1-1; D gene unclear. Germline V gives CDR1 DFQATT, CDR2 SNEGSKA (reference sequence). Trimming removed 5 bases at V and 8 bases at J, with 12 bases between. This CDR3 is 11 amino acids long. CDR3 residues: CSAPGSIEAFF. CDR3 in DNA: TGCAGTGCTCCGGGGAGTATAGAAGCTTTCTTT.

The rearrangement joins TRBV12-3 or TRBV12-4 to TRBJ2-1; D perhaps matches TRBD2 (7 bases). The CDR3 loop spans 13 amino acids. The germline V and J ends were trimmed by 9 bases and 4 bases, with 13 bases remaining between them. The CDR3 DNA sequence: TGTGCCAGTAGGGGGGGCCGATACAATGAGCAGTTCTTC. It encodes CASRGGRYNEQFF.

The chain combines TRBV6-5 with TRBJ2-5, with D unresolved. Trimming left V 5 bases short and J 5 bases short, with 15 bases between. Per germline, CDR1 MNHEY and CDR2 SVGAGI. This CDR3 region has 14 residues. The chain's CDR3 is CASSLPPSGETQYF. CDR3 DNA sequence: TGTGCCAGCAGTCTCCCGCCGTCCGGGGAGACCCAGTACTTC.

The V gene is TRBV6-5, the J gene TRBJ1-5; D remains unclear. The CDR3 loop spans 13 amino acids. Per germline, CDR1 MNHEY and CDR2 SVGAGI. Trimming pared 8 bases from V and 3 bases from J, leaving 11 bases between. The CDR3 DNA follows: TGTGCCAGCGGAGAGGGAATCAATCAGCCCCAGCATTTT. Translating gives CASGEGINQPQHF.

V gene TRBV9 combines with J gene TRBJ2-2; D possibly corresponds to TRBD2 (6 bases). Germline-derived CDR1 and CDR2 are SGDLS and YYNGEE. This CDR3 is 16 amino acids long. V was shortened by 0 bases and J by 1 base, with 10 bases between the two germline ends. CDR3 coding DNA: TGTGCCAGCAGCGTAGACCGGGGGTGGAACACCGGGGAGCTGTTTTTT. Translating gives CASSVDRGWNTGELFF.

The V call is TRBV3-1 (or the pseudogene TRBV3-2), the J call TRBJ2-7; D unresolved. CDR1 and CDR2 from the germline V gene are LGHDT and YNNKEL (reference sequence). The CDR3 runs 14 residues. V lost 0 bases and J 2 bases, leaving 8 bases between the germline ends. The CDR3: CASSQDWSAYEQYF. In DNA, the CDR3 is TGTGCCAGCAGCCAAGATTGGTCAGCCTACGAGCAGTACTTC.

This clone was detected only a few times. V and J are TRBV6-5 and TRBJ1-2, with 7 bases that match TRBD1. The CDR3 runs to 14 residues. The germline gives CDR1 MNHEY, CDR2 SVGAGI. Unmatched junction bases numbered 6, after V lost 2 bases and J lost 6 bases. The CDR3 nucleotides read TGTGCCAGCAGTTACGGTCAGGGGGTTGATGGCTACACCTTC. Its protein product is CASSYGQGVDGYTF.

CDR3 coding DNA: TGTGCCAGCAGCCAACTAGCGGGGGCTGTCAGTGAGCAGTTCTTC. Translating gives CASSQLAGAVSEQFF. The rearrangement uses TRBV3-1 (or the pseudogene TRBV3-2) and TRBJ2-1; 10 positions match TRBD2. Germline loops: CDR1 LGHDT, CDR2 YNNKEL (reference sequence). The CDR3 extends over 15 amino acids. Losses at the gene ends were 2 bases for V and 9 bases for J; bases not matched to a gene: 7.

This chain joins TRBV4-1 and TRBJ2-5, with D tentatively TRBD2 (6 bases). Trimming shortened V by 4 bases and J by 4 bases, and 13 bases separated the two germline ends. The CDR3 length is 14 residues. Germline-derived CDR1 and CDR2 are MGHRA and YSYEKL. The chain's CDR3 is CASSRKLGGETQYF. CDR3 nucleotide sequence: TGCGCCAGCAGCCGGAAGCTGGGGGGAGAGACCCAGTACTTC.

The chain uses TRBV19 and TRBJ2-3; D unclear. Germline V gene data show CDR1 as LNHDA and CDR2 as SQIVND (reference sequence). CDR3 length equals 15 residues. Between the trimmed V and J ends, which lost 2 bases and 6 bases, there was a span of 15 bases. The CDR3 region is CASSIIGSSRDTQYF. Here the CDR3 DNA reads TGTGCCAGTAGTATAATTGGCAGTTCGCGGGATACGCAGTATTTT.

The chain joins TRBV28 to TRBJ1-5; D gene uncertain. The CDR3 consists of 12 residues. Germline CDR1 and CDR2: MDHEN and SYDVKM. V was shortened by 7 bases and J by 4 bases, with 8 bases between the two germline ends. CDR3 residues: CASTPGNQPQHF. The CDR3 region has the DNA TGTGCCAGCACCCCCGGTAATCAGCCCCAGCATTTT.

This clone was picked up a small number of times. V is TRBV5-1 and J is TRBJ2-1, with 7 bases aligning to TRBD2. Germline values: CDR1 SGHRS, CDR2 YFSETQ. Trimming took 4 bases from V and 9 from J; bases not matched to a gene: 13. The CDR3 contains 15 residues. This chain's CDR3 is CASSKGAGQTLEQFF. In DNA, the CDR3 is TGCGCCAGCAGCAAAGGAGCGGGGCAAACCCTTGAGCAGTTCTTC.

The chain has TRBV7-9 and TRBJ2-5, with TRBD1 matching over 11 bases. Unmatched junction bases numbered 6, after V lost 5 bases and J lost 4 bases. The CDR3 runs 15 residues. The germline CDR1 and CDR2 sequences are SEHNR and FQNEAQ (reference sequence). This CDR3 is CASSRRGTGGETQYF. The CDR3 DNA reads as TGTGCCAGCAGCCGCAGGGGGACAGGGGGAGAGACCCAGTACTTC. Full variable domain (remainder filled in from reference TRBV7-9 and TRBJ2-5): DTGVSQNPRHKITKRGQNVTFRCDPISEHNRLYWYRQTLGQGPEFLTYFQNEAQLEKSRLLSDRFSAERPKGSFSTLEIQRTEQGDSAMYLCASSRRGTGGETQYFGPGTRLLVL.

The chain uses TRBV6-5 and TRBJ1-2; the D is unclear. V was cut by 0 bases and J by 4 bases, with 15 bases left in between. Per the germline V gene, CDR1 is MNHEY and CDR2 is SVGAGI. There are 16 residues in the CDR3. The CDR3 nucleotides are TGTGCCAGCAGTTACTCGCTATTAGAGGTCGGCTATGGCTACACCTTC. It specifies CASSYSLLEVGYGYTF.